The rows below give T cell receptor beta chains drawn from one sample of a study of technical replicates of blood from a handful of donors. Clones were sequenced by immunoSEQ multiplex PCR, and TCRdb holds only the in-frame ones, with some missing. The sample yields tens of thousands of clones, 94% seen once. What was sequenced was T cells isolated from PBMCs. The receptors derive from a human donor in good health. Each CDR3 is given with its conserved first and last residue. The order of the fields is J gene, V gene, CDR3 protein.

>TRBJ1-1|TRBV27
CASLTLTGVNTEAFF
>TRBJ2-1|TRBV5-1
CASSFRQNYNEQFF
>TRBJ2-1|TRBV27
CASSLTSGGWYNEQFF
>TRBJ2-1|TRBV28
CASSSTQGLAGAQFF
>TRBJ2-3|TRBV7-6
CASSLDARLARSTDTQYF
>TRBJ2-7|TRBV6-1
CASRKLAVTYEQYF
>TRBJ2-5|TRBV23-1
CASSQSSGGPDRETQYF
>TRBJ2-5|TRBV6-1
CASTGQGVWETQYF
>TRBJ1-1|TRBV11-1
CASSLWAALNTEAFF
>TRBJ1-2|TRBV6-1
CASSEETANYGYTF
>TRBJ2-1|TRBV4-1
CASSQASGRALWSYNEQFF
>TRBJ1-4|TRBV30
CAWSVKPVVEKLFF
>TRBJ2-2|TRBV10-1
CASRSTNTGELFF
>TRBJ2-3|TRBV5-6
CASQPRWRRPDPSDTQYF
>TRBJ2-1|TRBV7-2
CASSGTTQGGEQFF
>TRBJ1-2|TRBV18
CASSSKPGLEANYGYTF
>TRBJ2-3|TRBV7-4
CASSLVRGAGRGPDTDTQYF
>TRBJ2-3|TRBV10-3
CAISESPKRRVTDTQYF
>TRBJ1-3|TRBV5-1
CASSLNRAGNTIYF
>TRBJ1-3|TRBV5-4
CASSYPGKLSGNTIYF
>TRBJ1-2|TRBV28
CASSLAGSGYYGYTF
>TRBJ1-5|TRBV6-5
CASSYSGTGNQPQHF
>TRBJ2-5|TRBV7-7
CASSALKRETQYF
>TRBJ1-1|TRBV2
CASKEGTEAFF
>TRBJ1-2|TRBV9
CASSVDVGETNYGYTF
>TRBJ2-1|TRBV5-1
CASSFLSYNEQFF
>TRBJ1-5|TRBV4-1
CASSQHGRGQSNQPQHF
>TRBJ2-2|TRBV7-2
CASSLDRDRIYTGELFF
>TRBJ1-1|TRBV5-4
CASSLESGIGNTEAFF
>TRBJ2-7|TRBV9
CASSPQLASEQYF
>TRBJ1-4|TRBV28
CASTSAPANEKLFF
>TRBJ1-1|TRBV30
CAWSGFQGSTEAFF
>TRBJ1-4|TRBV19
CASSSAEGGPNEKLFF
>TRBJ2-1|TRBV7-9
CASSLKYNEQFF
>TRBJ2-1|TRBV19
CASSIPGTSGYNEQFF
>TRBJ1-5|TRBV6-1
CASSALLQPQHF
>TRBJ2-1|TRBV6-6
CASSYSTRLAKNEQFF
>TRBJ1-2|TRBV6-4
CASSDSGQGSGYTF
>TRBJ2-7|TRBV5-4
CATGESSYEQYF
>TRBJ1-1|TRBV13
CASSSPGTGSTEAFF
>TRBJ1-5|TRBV28
CASSPTGVSNQPQHF
>TRBJ1-1|TRBV6-5
CASSSGTEAFF
>TRBJ1-1|TRBV7-8
CASSLVEDTEAFF
>TRBJ1-6|TRBV4-2
CASSQERLVGTSNSPLHF
>TRBJ2-7|TRBV19
CASSTSTGSYEQYF
>TRBJ2-3|TRBV18
CASSPGGTDTQYF
>TRBJ2-2|TRBV28
CASSPHGVGAGELFF
>TRBJ2-5|TRBV5-8
CASSLPNYPDF
>TRBJ1-2|TRBV9
CASSVVLGGTNYGYTF
>TRBJ1-6|TRBV7-9
CASSMGLIENSPLHF
>TRBJ1-1|TRBV11-3
CASSALWGNREGMNTEAFF
>TRBJ2-7|TRBV6-1
CASSLDSYEQYF
>TRBJ1-1|TRBV6-1
CASSESFYWEEAFF
>TRBJ2-7|TRBV7-9
CASSFLRGRDNYEQYF
>TRBJ1-2|TRBV29-1
CSVVGDYGYTF
>TRBJ2-1|TRBV5-1
CASSPGPKPLDLWPDVGANEQFF
>TRBJ2-1|TRBV7-6
CASSPNLGLRYNEQFF
>TRBJ2-7|TRBV6-1
CASSAHRQGLYEQYF
>TRBJ1-1|TRBV2
CASSEGLGDGAFF